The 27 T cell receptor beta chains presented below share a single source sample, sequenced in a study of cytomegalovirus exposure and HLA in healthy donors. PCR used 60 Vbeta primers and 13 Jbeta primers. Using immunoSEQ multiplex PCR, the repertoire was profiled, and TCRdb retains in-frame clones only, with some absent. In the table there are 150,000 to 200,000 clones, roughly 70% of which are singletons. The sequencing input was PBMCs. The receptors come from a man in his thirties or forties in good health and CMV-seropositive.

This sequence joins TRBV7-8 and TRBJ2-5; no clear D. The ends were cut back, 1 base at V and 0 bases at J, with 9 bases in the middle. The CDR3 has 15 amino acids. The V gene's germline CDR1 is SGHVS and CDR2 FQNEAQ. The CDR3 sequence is CASSLGQANQETQYF. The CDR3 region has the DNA TGTGCCAGCAGCTTAGGCCAGGCCAACCAAGAGACCCAGTACTTC.

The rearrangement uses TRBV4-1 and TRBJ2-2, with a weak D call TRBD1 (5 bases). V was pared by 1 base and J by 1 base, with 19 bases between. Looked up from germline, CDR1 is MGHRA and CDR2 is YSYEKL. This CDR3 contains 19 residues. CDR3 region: CASSQGEQVFYENTGELFF. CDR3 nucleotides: TGCGCCAGCAGCCAAGGGGAACAGGTATTTTACGAGAACACCGGGGAGCTGTTTTTT.

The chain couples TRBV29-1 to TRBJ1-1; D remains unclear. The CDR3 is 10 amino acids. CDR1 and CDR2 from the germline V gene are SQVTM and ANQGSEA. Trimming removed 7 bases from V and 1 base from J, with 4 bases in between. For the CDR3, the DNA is TGCAGCGGGCAGAACACTGAAGCTTTCTTT. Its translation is CSGQNTEAFF.

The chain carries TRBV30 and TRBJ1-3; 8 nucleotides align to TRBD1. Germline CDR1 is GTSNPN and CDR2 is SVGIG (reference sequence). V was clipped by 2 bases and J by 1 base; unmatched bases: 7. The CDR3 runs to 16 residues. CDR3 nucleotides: TGTGCCTGGAGTAAGCGACAGGGGTTATCTGGAAACACCATATATTTT. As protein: CAWSKRQGLSGNTIYF.

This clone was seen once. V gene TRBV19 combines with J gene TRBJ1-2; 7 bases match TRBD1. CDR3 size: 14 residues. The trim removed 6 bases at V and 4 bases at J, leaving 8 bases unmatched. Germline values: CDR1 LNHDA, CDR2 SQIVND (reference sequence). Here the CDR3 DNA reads TGTGCCAGTAGGGTTAATTCAGGGGGCTATGGCTACACCTTC. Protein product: CASRVNSGGYGYTF.

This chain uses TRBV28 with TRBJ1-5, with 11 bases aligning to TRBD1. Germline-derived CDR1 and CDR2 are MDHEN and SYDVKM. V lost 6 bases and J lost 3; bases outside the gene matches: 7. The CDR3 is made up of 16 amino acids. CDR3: CASSLRTGGSNQPQHF. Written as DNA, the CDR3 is TGTGCCAGCAGCTTAAGGACAGGGGGCTCCAATCAGCCCCAGCATTTT.

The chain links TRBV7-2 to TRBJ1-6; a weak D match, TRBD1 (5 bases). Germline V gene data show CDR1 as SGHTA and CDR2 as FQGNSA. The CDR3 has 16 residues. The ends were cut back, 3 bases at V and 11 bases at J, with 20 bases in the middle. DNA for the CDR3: TGTGCCAGCAGCTTGTTGACAGACTCCGTCTCGGCACCCCTCCACTTT. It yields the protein CASSLLTDSVSAPLHF.

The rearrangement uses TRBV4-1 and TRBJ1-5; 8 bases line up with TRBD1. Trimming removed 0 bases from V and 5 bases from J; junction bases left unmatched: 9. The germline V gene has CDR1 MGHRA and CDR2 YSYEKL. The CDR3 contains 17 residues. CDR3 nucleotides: TGCGCCAGCAGCCAAGATCGGGCAGGGGGCGTCTATCAGCCCCAGCATTTT. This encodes CASSQDRAGGVYQPQHF.

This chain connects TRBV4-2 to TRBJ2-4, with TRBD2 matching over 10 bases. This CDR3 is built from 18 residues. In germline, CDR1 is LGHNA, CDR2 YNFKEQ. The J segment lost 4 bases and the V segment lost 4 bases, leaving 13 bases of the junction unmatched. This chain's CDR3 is CASSLQTSGYLEKNIQYF. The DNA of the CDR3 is TGTGCCAGCAGCCTACAGACTAGCGGGTACCTCGAGAAAAACATTCAGTACTTC.

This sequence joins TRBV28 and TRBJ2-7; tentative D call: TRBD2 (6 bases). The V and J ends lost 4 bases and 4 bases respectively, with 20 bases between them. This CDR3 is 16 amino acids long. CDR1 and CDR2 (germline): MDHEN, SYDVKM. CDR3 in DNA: TGTGCCAGCAGTTCGCGAGGCTCGGGGGTTGGATACGAGCAGTACTTC. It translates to CASSSRGSGVGYEQYF.

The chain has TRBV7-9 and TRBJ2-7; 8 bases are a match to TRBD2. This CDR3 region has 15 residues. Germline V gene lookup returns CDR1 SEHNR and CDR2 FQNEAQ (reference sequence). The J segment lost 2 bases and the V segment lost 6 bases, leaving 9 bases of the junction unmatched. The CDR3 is CASRSRTSSPYEQYF. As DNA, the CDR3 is TGTGCCAGCAGGTCCCGGACTAGCTCCCCCTACGAGCAGTACTTC.

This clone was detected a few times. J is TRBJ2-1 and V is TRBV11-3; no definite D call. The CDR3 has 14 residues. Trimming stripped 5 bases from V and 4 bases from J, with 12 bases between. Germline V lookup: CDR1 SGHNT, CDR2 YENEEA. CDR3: CASSPGPLYNEQFF. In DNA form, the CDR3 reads TGTGCCAGCAGCCCAGGTCCCCTATACAATGAGCAGTTCTTC.

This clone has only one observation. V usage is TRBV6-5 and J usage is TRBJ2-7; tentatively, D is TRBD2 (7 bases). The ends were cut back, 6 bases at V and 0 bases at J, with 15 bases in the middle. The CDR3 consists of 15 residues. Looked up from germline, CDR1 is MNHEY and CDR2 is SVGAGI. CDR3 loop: CASRLLGGASYEQYF. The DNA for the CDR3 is TGTGCCAGCAGGTTATTGGGGGGGGCCTCCTACGAGCAGTACTTC.

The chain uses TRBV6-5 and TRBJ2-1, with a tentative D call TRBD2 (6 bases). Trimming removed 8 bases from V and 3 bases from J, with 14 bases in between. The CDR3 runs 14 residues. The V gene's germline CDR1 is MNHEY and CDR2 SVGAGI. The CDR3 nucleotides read TGTGCCAGCGGAGGGACTTGGGACTACAATGAGCAGTTCTTC. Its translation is CASGGTWDYNEQFF.

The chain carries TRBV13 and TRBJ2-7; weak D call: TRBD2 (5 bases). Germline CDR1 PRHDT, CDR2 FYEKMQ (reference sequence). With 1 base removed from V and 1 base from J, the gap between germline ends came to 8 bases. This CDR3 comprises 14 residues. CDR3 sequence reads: CASSLVDSSYEQYF. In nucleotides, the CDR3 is TGTGCCAGCAGCTTAGTGGACTCGTCCTACGAGCAGTACTTC.

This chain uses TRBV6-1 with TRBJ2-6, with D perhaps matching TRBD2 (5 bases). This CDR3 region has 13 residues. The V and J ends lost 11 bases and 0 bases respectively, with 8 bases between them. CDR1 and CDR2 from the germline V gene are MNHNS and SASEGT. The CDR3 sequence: CASGISGANVLTF. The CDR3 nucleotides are TGTGCCTCCGGGATCTCTGGGGCCAACGTCCTGACTTTC.

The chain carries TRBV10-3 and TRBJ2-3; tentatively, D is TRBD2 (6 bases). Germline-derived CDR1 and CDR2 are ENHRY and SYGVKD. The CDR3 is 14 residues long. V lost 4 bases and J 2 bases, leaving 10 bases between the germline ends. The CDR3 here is CAISASGSTDTQYF. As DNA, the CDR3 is TGTGCCATCAGTGCGAGCGGGTCCACAGATACGCAGTATTTT.

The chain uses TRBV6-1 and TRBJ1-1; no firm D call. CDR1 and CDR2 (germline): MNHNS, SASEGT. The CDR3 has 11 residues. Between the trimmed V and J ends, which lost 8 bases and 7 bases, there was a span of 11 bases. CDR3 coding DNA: TGTGCCAGCCGACACGCTGGTGAAGCTTTCTTT. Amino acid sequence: CASRHAGEAFF.

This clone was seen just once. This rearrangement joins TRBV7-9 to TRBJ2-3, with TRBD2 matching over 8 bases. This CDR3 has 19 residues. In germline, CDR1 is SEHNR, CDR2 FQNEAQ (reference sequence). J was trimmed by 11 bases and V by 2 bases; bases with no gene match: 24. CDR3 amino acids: CASSLQNGGGHSDPPGQYF. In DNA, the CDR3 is TGTGCCAGCAGCTTACAAAACGGGGGGGGGCACTCAGATCCCCCGGGGCAGTATTTT.

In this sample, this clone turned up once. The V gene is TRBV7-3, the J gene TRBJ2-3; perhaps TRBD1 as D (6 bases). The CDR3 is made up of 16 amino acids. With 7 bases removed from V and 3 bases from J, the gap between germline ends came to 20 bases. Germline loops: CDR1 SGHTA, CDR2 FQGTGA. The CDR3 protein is CASTNNRDRGTDTQYF. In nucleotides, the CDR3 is TGTGCCAGCACCAATAACAGGGATAGAGGGACAGATACGCAGTATTTT.

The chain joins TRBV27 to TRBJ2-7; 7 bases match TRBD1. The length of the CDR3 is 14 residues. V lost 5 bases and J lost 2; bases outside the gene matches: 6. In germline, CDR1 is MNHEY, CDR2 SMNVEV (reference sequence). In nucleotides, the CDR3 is TGTGCCAGCAGTCCAACAGGGGAACCCTACGAGCAGTACTTC. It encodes CASSPTGEPYEQYF.

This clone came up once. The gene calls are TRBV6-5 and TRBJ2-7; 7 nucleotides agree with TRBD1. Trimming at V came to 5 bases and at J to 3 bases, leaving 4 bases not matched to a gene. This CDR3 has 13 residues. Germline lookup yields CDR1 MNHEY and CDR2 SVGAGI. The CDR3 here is CASSADRYYEQYF. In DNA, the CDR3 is TGTGCCAGCAGTGCGGACAGGTACTACGAGCAGTACTTC.

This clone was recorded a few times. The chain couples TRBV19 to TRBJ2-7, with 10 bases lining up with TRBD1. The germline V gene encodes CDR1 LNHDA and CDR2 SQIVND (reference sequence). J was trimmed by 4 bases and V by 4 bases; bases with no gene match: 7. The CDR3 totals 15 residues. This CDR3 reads CASSKPRQGAYEQYF. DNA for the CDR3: TGTGCCAGTAGTAAGCCCCGACAGGGGGCATACGAGCAGTACTTC.

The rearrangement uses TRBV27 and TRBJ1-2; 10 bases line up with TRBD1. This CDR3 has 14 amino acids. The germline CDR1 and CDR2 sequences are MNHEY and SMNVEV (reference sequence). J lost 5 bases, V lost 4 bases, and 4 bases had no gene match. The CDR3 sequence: CASSSPGQGYGYTF. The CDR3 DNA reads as TGTGCCAGCAGTTCACCGGGACAGGGGTATGGCTACACCTTC.

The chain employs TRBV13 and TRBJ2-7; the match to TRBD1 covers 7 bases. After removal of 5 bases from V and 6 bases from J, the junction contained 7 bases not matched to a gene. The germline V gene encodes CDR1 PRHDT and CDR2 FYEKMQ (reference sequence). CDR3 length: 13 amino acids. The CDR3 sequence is CASSEGPGGEQYF. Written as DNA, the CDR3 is TGTGCCAGCAGCGAGGGGCCAGGGGGCGAGCAGTACTTC.

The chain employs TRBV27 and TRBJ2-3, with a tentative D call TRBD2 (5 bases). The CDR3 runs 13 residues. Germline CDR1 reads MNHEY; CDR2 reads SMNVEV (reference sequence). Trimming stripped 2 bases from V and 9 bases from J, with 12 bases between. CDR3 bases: TGTGCCAGCAGTTTAGAAAGGAGGTGGACGCAGTATTTT. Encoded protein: CASSLERRWTQYF.

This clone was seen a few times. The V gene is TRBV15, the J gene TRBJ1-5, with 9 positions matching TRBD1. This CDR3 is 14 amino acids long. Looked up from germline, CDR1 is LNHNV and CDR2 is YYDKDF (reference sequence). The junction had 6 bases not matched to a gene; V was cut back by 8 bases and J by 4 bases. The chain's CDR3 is CATATGGWNQPQHF. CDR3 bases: TGTGCCACCGCGACAGGGGGGTGGAATCAGCCCCAGCATTTT.